A single sample gave rise to the 17 T cell receptor beta chains below, sequenced in a study of blood T cells in healthy people across ages (dated by TCRdb to between 2014 and 2016). The library was generated by 5' RACE. TCRdb names Illumina HiSeq 2500 as the instrument used. The second PCR ran for roughly 6 to 11 cycles and used a J-beta primer mix along with a sample-barcoded 5' primer. TCRdb cleaned the public reads at Q25 with fastp, built clones with MiXCR and kept in-frame beta chains. Records with the same CDR3 protein are collapsed into one entry carrying the most frequent genes and DNA. This sample comprises about 680,000 distinct CDR3 sequences, around 48% of them detected only once. The biggest ten clones account for around 32% of the sample. Sequencing was performed on blood. The receptors derive from a woman in her fifties or sixties in good health.

The CDR3 reads CASSLAPGQSSYEQYF. CDR3 nucleotide sequence: TGCGCCAGCAGCTTGGCCCCGGGACAGAGCTCCTACGAGCAGTACTTC. The rearrangement joins TRBV5-1 to TRBJ2-7, with 7 bases fitting TRBD1. J lost 0 bases, V lost 0 bases, and 6 bases had no gene match. CDR3 length: 16 residues. The germline V gene encodes CDR1 SGHRS and CDR2 YFSETQ.

The rearrangement joins TRBV6-6 to TRBJ2-1; 7 bases match TRBD2. Germline lookup yields CDR1 MNHNY and CDR2 SVGAGI (reference sequence). The CDR3 is made up of 15 amino acids. Trimming took 0 bases from V and 5 from J; bases not matched to a gene: 4. CDR3 loop: CASSYSSGMNNEQFF. CDR3 sequence (DNA): TGTGCCAGCAGTTACTCCAGCGGGATGAACAATGAGCAGTTCTTC.

V is TRBV6-1 and J is TRBJ2-7, with 9 bases aligning to TRBD2. The last part of the DNA fits TRBJ2-4 better; the J call may be wrong. Germline CDR1 MNHNS, CDR2 SASEGT. CDR3 length: 14 amino acids. This chain's CDR3 is CASSIRLAENIQYF. DNA for the CDR3: TGTGCCAGCAGTATCCGACTAGCGGAAAACATTCAGTACTTC.

The rearrangement joins TRBV29-1 to TRBJ2-7; 7 bases map to TRBD2. Germline V gene data show CDR1 as SQVTM and CDR2 as ANQGSEA. This CDR3 spans 12 amino acids. Trimming removed 4 bases from V and 4 bases from J; junction bases left unmatched: 4. As DNA, the CDR3 is TGCAGCGTTGTCGCGGGAGAGTACGAGCAGTACTTC. Amino acid sequence: CSVVAGEYEQYF.

V and J are TRBV6-2 or TRBV6-3 and TRBJ2-7; the match to TRBD2 covers 14 bases. The CDR3 loop spans 16 amino acids. J was trimmed by 3 bases and V by 6 bases; bases with no gene match: 7. CDR1 MNHEY and CDR2 SVGEGT come from the germline V gene. CDR3 nucleotides: TGTGCCAGCAGAGGACTAGCGGGAGGAGTCTTCTACGAGCAGTACTTC. Translation: CASRGLAGGVFYEQYF.

This clonotype was detected once. The rearrangement uses TRBV18 and TRBJ1-2; 7 bases are a match to TRBD1. Unmatched junction bases numbered 10, after V lost 3 bases and J lost 6 bases. Germline V gene lookup returns CDR1 KGHSH and CDR2 LQKENI. The CDR3 spans 15 residues. The CDR3 DNA reads as TGTGCCAGCTCACCTCCGCATGACAGGGTAGATGGCTACACCTTC. The encoded protein is CASSPPHDRVDGYTF.

The sample holds a few counts of this clonotype. A much bigger clone sits one base away, suggesting this may be a read error. The gene calls are TRBV5-1 and TRBJ2-7; D remains ambiguous. V was clipped by 6 bases and J by 3 bases, with 13 bases between them. Germline V gene lookup returns CDR1 SGHRS and CDR2 YFSETQ. The CDR3 loop spans 13 amino acids. CDR3 sequence (DNA): TGCGCCAGCAAAGGCAGGCCAAACTACGAGCAGTACTTC. It is translated as CASKGRPNYEQYF.

The DNA of the CDR3 is TGTGCCAGCAGCTTAGTGGCGAGACAGACGTATAATTCACCCCTCCACTTT. Residues: CASSLVARQTYNSPLHF. The genes are TRBV7-2 and TRBJ1-6; possibly TRBD1 for D (5 bases). CDR1 is SGHTA, CDR2 FQGNSA, per germline. Between the trimmed V and J ends, which lost 1 base and 4 bases, there was a span of 14 bases. CDR3 length equals 17 residues.

The chain joins TRBV5-1 to TRBJ2-5, with unresolved D. Deletions cut 6 bases from V and 1 base from J, with 10 bases between. CDR1 SGHRS and CDR2 YFSETQ come from the germline V gene. This CDR3 region has 13 residues. Here the CDR3 DNA reads TGCGCCAGCACCCCAACTCCCCAAGAGACCCAGTACTTC. It translates to CASTPTPQETQYF.

Note on this clonotype: Germline and junction disagree at one end, which may indicate a read error. The chain carries TRBV25-1 and TRBJ1-1, with TRBD1 identical over 7 bases. The V gene's germline CDR1 is MGHDK and CDR2 SYGVNS. This CDR3 comprises 13 residues. CDR3 sequence reads: CASKDRAEGEVFF. For the CDR3, the DNA is TGTGCCAGCAAAGACAGGGCCGAGGGTGAAGTTTTCTTT.

The chain carries TRBV7-2 and TRBJ1-5, with a tentative D call TRBD1 (5 bases). The germline CDR1 and CDR2 sequences are SGHTA and FQGNSA. The CDR3 length is 13 residues. The ends were cut back, 5 bases at V and 7 bases at J, with 12 bases in the middle. This chain's CDR3 is CASSRVRDQPQHF. As DNA, the CDR3 is TGTGCCAGCAGCCGGGTGAGGGACCAGCCCCAGCATTTT.

The chain uses TRBV5-1 and TRBJ2-4; perhaps TRBD1 as D (6 bases). The J call may not be correct, given that the DNA end is closer to TRBJ2-7. The CDR3 consists of 13 residues. Per germline, CDR1 SGHRS and CDR2 YFSETQ. The CDR3 loop is CASSWGHTYEQYF. The CDR3 DNA is TGCGCCAGCAGCTGGGGACACACCTACGAGCAGTACTTC.

This chain connects TRBV20-1 to TRBJ1-1, with a weak D call TRBD1 (6 bases). Trimming removed 6 bases from V and 0 bases from J, with 14 bases in between. The CDR3 spans 14 residues. Per germline, CDR1 DFQATT and CDR2 SNEGSKA (reference sequence). The CDR3 reads CSATGQWMNTEAFF. CDR3 nucleotides: TGCAGTGCAACCGGACAGTGGATGAACACTGAAGCTTTCTTT.

The rearrangement joins TRBV7-9 to TRBJ1-1; D might be TRBD1 (5 bases). Trimming took 8 bases from V and 4 from J, leaving 17 bases between them. The CDR3 is made up of 14 amino acids. Germline V CDR1 and CDR2: SEHNR, FQNEAQ (reference sequence). As DNA, the CDR3 is TGTGCCAGCGGGAAAATGAGGGGTGGCACTGAAGCTTTCTTT. This gives the protein CASGKMRGGTEAFF.

The V call is TRBV5-1, the J call TRBJ2-7; 10 bases agree with TRBD1. The CDR3 sequence is 13 residues long. Germline V gene sequence: CDR1 SGHRS, CDR2 YFSETQ. After removal of 5 bases from V and 7 bases from J, the junction contained 6 bases not matched to a gene. The CDR3 sequence: CASSSWTGGEQYF. The CDR3 DNA reads TGCGCCAGCAGTTCTTGGACAGGGGGGGAGCAGTACTTC.

The rearrangement uses TRBV7-9 and TRBJ2-3; D ambiguous. Trimming pared 2 bases from V and 14 bases from J, leaving 14 bases between. This CDR3 has 12 amino acids. Germline CDR1 and CDR2: SEHNR and FQNEAQ (reference sequence). In DNA, the CDR3 is TGTGCCAGCAGCTTATACGGCAGACCGCGGTATTTT. It codes for CASSLYGRPRYF.

This clonotype was recorded only once. The V and J genes are TRBV4-3 and TRBJ1-2, with TRBD1 matching over 7 bases. The CDR3 is made up of 16 amino acids. CDR1 and CDR2 from the germline V gene are LGHNA and YSLEER. The J segment lost 8 bases and the V segment lost 4 bases, leaving 16 bases of the junction unmatched. CDR3: CASSRTEGARSSGYTF. The CDR3 DNA sequence: TGCGCCAGCAGCCGCACCGAGGGGGCGCGGTCGTCGGGCTACACCTTC.